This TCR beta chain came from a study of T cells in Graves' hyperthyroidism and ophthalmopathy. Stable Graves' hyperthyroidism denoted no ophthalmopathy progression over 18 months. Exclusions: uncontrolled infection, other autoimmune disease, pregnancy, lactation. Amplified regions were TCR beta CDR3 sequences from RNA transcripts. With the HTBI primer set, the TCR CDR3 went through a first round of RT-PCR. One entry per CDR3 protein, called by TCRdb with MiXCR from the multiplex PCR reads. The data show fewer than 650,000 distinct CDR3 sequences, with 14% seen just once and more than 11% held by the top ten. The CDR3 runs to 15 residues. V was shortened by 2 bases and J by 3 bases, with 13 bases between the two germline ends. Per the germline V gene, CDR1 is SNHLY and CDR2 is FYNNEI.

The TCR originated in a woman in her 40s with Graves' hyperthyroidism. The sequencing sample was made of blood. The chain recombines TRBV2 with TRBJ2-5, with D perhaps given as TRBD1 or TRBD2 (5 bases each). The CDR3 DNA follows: TGTGCCAGCAGTGAACACGGGGACCTTAAAGAGACCCAGTACTTC. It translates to CASSEHGDLKETQYF.